One sample yielded the 11 T cell receptor beta chains listed below, sequenced in a study of shared clonotypes between healthy human individuals. Measured with immunoSEQ multiplex PCR; TCRdb has only the in-frame clones, and not every one. Of around 750,000 clones listed, 74% are singletons. The sequenced sample was memory CD4+ T cells sorted from blood. Subset denoted: CD45RA-negative fraction. Source of these receptors: a woman in her 30s in good health.

The count of this clone is one. This chain links TRBV28 with TRBJ1-5, with no clear D. Trimming stripped 6 bases from V and 0 bases from J, with 9 bases between. This CDR3 has 14 residues. Germline V gene data show CDR1 as MDHEN and CDR2 as SYDVKM. CDR3 nucleotide sequence: TGTGCCAGCAGCCCTGACATTAGCAATCAGCCCCAGCATTTT. It specifies CASSPDISNQPQHF. The full variable domain, in which reference TRBV28 and TRBJ1-5 provide the parts outside the CDR3, is DVKVTQSSRYLVKRTGEKVFLECVQDMDHENMFWYRQDPGLGLRLIYFSYDVKMKEKGDIPEGYSVSREKKERFSLILESASTNQTSMYLCASSPDISNQPQHFGDGTRLSIL.

The rearrangement links TRBV6-5 to TRBJ1-1; possible D gene TRBD1, 5 bases. The length of the CDR3 is 15 residues. Trimming took off 5 bases at V and 2 bases at J, with 15 bases between the two ends. In germline, CDR1 is MNHEY, CDR2 SVGAGI. The CDR3 DNA reads TGTGCCAGCAGTAGAGGGGAGGGCTTTAACACTGAAGCTTTCTTT. This encodes CASSRGEGFNTEAFF.

Comment on this clone: Since a much larger clone is just one base distant, this may be a read error. This same CDR3 is encoded by further DNA sequences in the sample. The genes are TRBV25-1 and TRBJ2-1, with 10 bases identical to TRBD1. CDR1 is MGHDK and CDR2 is SYGVNS in the germline V gene. Trimming took 5 bases from V and 4 from J; bases not matched to a gene: 2. CDR3 length: 14 amino acids. The CDR3 region is CASSRDRGYNEQFF. CDR3 DNA sequence: TGTGCCAGCAGTAGGGACAGGGGATACAATGAGCAGTTCTTC.

The rearrangement links TRBV6-5 to TRBJ2-7; 9 bases align to TRBD1. The CDR3 contains 13 residues. Trimming at V came to 6 bases and at J to 6 bases, leaving 6 bases not matched to a gene. Germline values: CDR1 MNHEY, CDR2 SVGAGI. The DNA for the CDR3 is TGTGCCAGCAGCCACAGGGGGCTGGGCGAGCAGTACTTC. Translating gives CASSHRGLGEQYF.

This chain joins TRBV5-1 and TRBJ2-1; TRBD1 agrees at 7 bases. Trimming at V came to 4 bases and at J to 2 bases, leaving 6 bases not matched to a gene. The CDR3 extends over 15 amino acids. Per the germline V gene, CDR1 is SGHRS and CDR2 is YFSETQ. CDR3 coding DNA: TGCGCCAGCAGCACGGACAGGAACGCCTACAATGAGCAGTTCTTC. This codes for CASSTDRNAYNEQFF.

This clone came up once. The chain recombines TRBV14 with TRBJ2-4, with 8 nucleotides matching TRBD1. The J call may be incorrect, as the DNA end agrees better with TRBJ2-7. There are 16 residues in the CDR3. Germline loops: CDR1 SGHDN, CDR2 FVKESK. CDR3 amino acids: CASSQDGTGRSYEQYF. The CDR3 coding sequence is TGTGCCAGCAGCCAAGATGGGACAGGTCGGTCCTACGAGCAGTACTTC.

This chain connects TRBV7-9 to TRBJ1-1, with D unclear. V gave up 5 bases and J gave up 5 bases, with 9 bases separating them. CDR1 is SEHNR and CDR2 is FQNEAQ in the germline V gene (reference sequence). The CDR3 contains 12 residues. Here the CDR3 reads CASSITVTEAFF. The CDR3 DNA reads as TGTGCCAGCAGCATAACAGTGACTGAAGCTTTCTTT.

The chain carries TRBV6-1 and TRBJ1-2; D possibly corresponds to TRBD1 (5 bases). V was shortened by 8 bases and J by 3 bases, with 19 bases between the two germline ends. The CDR3 covers 15 residues. Germline values: CDR1 MNHNS, CDR2 SASEGT. CDR3 coding DNA: TGTGCCAGCCAAACCAAACAGGTTTCCTACTATGGCTACACCTTC. It specifies CASQTKQVSYYGYTF.

This clone has ten or more counts. The V and J genes are TRBV11-1 and TRBJ1-1; weak D call: TRBD1 (6 bases). V lost 8 bases to trimming and J lost 1 base, with 8 bases between them. CDR1 and CDR2 (germline): SGHAT, FQDESV (reference sequence). The CDR3 length is 12 residues. CDR3 nucleotide sequence: TGTGCCAGCGGGGGCAGGAACACTGAAGCTTTCTTT. It is translated as CASGGRNTEAFF.

A remark on this clone: This specimen includes other DNA sequences encoding the same CDR3. V gene TRBV27 combines with J gene TRBJ1-5; the match to TRBD1 covers 7 bases. The trim removed 4 bases at V and 0 bases at J, leaving 3 bases unmatched. Germline CDR1 is MNHEY and CDR2 is SMNVEV (reference sequence). The CDR3 spans 15 residues. Here the CDR3 DNA reads TGTGCCAGCAGTTGGACAGGCGATAGCAATCAGCCCCAGCATTTT. Translation: CASSWTGDSNQPQHF.

This clone was recorded at least ten times. The rearrangement uses TRBV6-5 and TRBJ2-1; D uncertain. This CDR3 contains 13 residues. The V and J ends lost 6 bases and 2 bases respectively, with 8 bases between them. Germline CDR1 is MNHEY and CDR2 is SVGAGI. CDR3 sequence reads: CASRQAAYNEQFF. CDR3 nucleotide sequence: TGTGCCAGCAGGCAGGCGGCCTACAATGAGCAGTTCTTC.